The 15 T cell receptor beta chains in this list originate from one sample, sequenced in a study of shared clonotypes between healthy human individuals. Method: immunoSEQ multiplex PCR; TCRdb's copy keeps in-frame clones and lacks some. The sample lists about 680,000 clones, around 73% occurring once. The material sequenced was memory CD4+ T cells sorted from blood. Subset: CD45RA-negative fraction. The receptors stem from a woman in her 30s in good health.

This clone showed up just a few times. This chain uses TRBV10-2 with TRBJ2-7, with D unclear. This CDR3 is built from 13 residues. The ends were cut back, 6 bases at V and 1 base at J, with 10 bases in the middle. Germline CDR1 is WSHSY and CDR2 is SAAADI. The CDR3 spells CASRQTVSYEQYF. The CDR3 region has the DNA TGCGCCAGCAGACAAACGGTTTCCTACGAGCAGTACTTC.

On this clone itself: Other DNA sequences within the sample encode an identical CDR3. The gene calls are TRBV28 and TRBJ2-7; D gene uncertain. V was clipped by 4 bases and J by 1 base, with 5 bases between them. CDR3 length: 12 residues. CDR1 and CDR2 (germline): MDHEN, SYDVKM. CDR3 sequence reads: CASSSQSYEQYF. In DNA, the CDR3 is TGTGCCAGCAGTTCACAGTCCTACGAGCAGTACTTC.

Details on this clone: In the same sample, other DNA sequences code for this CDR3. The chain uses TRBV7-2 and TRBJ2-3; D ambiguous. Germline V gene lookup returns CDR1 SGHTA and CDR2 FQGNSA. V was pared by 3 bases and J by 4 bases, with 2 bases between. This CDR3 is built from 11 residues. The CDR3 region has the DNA TGTGCCAGCAGCTTCTCAGATACGCAGTATTTT. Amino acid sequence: CASSFSDTQYF.

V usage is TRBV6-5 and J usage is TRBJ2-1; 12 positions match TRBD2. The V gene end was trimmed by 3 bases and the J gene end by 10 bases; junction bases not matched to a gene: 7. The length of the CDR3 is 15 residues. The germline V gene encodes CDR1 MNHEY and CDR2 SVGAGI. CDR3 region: CASSYLLAGGVEQFF. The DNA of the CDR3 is TGTGCCAGCAGTTATTTACTAGCGGGAGGCGTGGAGCAGTTCTTC.

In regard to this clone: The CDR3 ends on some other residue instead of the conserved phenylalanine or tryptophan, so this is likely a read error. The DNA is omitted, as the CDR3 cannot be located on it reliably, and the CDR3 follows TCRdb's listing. CDR3 protein: CASLRDRGR. The V call is TRBV7-9, the J call TRBJ1-3; the table names TRBD1, a call not compared with the DNA. With termini counted, the CDR3 has 9 amino acids. The germline CDR1 and CDR2 sequences are SEHNR and FQNEAQ (reference sequence).

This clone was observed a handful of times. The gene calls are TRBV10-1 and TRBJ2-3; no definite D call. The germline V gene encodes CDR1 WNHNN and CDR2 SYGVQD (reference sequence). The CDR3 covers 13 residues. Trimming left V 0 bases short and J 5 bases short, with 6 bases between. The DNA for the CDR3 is TGCGCCAGCAGTGAGTCGAGTGGAGATACGCAGTATTTT. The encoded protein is CASSESSGDTQYF.

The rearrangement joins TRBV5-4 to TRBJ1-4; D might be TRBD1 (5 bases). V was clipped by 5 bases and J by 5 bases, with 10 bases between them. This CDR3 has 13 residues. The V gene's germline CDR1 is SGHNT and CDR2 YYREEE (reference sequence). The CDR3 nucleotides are TGTGCCAGCAGTATGGGGGGGAATGAAAAACTGTTTTTT. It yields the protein CASSMGGNEKLFF. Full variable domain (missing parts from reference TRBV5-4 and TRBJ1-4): ETGVTQSPTHLIKTRGQQVTLRCSSQSGHNTVSWYQQALGQGPQFIFQYYREEENGRGNFPPRFSGLQFPNYSSELNVNALELDDSALYLCASSMGGNEKLFFGSGTQLSVL.

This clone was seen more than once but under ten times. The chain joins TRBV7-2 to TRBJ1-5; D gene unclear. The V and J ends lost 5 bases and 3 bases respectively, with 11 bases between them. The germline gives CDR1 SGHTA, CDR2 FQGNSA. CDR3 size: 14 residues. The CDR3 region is CASSRTGNNQPQHF. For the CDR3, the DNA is TGTGCCAGCAGCCGGACGGGAAACAATCAGCCCCAGCATTTT.

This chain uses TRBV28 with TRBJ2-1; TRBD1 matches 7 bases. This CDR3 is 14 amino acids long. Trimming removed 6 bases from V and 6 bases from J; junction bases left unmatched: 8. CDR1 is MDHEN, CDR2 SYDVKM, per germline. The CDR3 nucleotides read TGTGCCAGCAGGCCGAGGACAGGATCCAATGAGCAGTTCTTC. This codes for CASRPRTGSNEQFF.

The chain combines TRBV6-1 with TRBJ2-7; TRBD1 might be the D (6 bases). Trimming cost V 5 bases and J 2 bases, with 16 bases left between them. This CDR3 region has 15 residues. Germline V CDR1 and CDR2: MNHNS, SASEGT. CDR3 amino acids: CASSKKQGDPYEQYF. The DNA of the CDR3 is TGTGCCAGCAGTAAAAAACAGGGCGACCCCTACGAGCAGTACTTC.

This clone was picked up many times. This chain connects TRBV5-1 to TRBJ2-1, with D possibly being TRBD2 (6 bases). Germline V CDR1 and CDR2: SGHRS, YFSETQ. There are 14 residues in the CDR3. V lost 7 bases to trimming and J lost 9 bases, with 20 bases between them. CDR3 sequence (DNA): TGCGCCAGCGAAGCGGGTAGTCGGGGAAGTGAGCAGTTCTTC. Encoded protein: CASEAGSRGSEQFF.

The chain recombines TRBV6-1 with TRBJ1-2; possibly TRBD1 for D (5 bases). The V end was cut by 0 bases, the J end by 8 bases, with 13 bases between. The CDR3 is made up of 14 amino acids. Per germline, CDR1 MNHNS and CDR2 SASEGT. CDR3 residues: CASSEAVQAGGYTF. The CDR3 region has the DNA TGTGCCAGCAGTGAAGCGGTACAGGCTGGAGGCTACACCTTC.

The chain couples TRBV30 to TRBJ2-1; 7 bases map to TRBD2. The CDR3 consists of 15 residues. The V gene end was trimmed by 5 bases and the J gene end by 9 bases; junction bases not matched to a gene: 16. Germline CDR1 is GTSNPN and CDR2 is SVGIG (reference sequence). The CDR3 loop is CAWDSPSGTWSEQFF. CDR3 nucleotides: TGTGCCTGGGACTCTCCGAGCGGGACTTGGAGTGAGCAGTTCTTC. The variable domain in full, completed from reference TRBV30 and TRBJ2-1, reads SQTIHQWPATLVQPVGSPLSLECTVEGTSNPNLYWYRQAAGRGLQLLFYSVGIGQISSEVPQNLSASRPQDRQFILSSKKLLLSDSGFYLCAWDSPSGTWSEQFFGPGTRLTVL.

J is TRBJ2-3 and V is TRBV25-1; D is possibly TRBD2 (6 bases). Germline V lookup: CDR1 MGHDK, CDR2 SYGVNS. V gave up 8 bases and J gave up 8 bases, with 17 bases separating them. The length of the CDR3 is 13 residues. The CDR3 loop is CASGGDSQGTQYF. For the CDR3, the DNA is TGTGCCAGCGGCGGGGACTCGCAGGGTACGCAGTATTTT.

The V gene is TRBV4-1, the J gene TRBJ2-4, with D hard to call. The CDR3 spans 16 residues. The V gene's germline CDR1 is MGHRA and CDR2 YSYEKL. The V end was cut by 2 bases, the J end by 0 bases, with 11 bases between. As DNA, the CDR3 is TGCGCCAGCAGCCAACCCTACCTACTAGCCAAAAACATTCAGTACTTC. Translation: CASSQPYLLAKNIQYF.